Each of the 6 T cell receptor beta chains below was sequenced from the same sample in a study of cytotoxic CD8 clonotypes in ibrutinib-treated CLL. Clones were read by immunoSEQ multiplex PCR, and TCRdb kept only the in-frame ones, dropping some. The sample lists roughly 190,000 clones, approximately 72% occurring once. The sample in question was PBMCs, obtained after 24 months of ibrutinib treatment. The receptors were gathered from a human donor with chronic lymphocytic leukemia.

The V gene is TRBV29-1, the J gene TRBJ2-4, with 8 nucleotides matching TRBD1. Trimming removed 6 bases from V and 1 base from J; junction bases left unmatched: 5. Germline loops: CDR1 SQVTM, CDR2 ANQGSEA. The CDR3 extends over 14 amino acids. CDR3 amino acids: CSVGRTGAKNIQYF. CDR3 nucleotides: TGCAGCGTGGGACGGACAGGGGCCAAAAACATTCAGTACTTC.

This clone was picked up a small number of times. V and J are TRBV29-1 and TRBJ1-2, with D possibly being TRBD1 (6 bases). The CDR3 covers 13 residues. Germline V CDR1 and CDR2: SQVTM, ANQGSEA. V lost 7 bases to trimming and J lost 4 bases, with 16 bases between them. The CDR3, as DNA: TGCAGCGCAGAAGAGGGAGGGGGCTATGGCTACACCTTC. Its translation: CSAEEGGGYGYTF.

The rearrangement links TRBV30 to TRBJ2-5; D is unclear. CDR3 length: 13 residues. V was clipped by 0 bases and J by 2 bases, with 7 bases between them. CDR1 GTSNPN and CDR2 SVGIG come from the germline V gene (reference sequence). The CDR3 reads CAWSVLLQETQYF. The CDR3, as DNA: TGTGCCTGGAGTGTGCTACTACAAGAGACCCAGTACTTC.

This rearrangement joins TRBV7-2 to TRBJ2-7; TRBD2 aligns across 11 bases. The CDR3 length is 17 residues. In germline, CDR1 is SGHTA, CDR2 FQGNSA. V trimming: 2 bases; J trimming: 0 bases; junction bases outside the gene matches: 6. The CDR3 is CASSLTLLAGGSYEQYF. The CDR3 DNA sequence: TGTGCCAGCAGCTTAACACTTCTAGCGGGAGGCTCCTACGAGCAGTACTTC.

The CDR3 reads CASSLVTVGSNQPQHF. The CDR3 DNA reads as TGTGCCAGCAGCTTAGTGACAGTGGGTAGCAATCAGCCCCAGCATTTT. This chain uses TRBV7-9 with TRBJ1-5; D may be TRBD1 (5 bases). The CDR3 runs 16 residues. Looked up from germline, CDR1 is SEHNR and CDR2 is FQNEAQ (reference sequence). V gave up 1 base and J gave up 0 bases, with 10 bases separating them.

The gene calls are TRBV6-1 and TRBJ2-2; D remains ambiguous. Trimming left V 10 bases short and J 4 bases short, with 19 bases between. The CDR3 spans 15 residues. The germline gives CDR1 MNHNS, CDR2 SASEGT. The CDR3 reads CAILGRALSTGELFF. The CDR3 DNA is TGTGCCATCCTAGGACGAGCCTTGAGCACCGGGGAGCTGTTTTTT.